This T cell receptor beta chain originates from a study of blood T cell repertoires in COVID-19. CDR1 and CDR2 from the germline V gene are SGHNT and YENEEA. This CDR3 is built from 12 residues. The V gene lost 5 bases and the J gene lost 12 bases, with 14 bases spanning the gap. This clone turned up a few times. Assay: immunoSEQ multiplex PCR; the TCRdb copy retains only in-frame clones and omits some. The data show just over 150,000 clones, roughly nine tenths seen once. The rearrangement joins TRBV11-3 to TRBJ2-1; the D gene is possibly TRBD1 (5 bases). The TCR comes from a woman between 40 and 55 years old with acute or convalescent COVID-19. Sequencing input: peripheral blood. The CDR3 protein is CASSQGDTGQFF. Written as DNA, the CDR3 is TGTGCCAGCAGCCAAGGGGATACAGGGCAGTTCTTC.